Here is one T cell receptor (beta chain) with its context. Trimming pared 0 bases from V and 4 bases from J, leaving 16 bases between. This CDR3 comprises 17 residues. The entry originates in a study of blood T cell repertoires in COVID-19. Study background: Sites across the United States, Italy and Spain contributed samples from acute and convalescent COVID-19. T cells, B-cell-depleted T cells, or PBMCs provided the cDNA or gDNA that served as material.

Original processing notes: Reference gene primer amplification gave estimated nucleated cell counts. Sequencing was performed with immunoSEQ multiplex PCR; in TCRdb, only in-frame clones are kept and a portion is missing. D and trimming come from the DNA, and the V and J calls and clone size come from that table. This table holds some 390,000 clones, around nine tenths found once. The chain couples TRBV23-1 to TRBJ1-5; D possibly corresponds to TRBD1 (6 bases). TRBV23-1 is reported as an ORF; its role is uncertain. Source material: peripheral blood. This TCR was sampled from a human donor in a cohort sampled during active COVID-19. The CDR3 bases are TGCGCCAGCAGTCAATCGTCGCCAGCCCAGGGGAATCAGCCCCAGCATTTT. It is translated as CASSQSSPAQGNQPQHF.